This TCR beta chain is drawn from a study of blood T cell repertoires in COVID-19. Study overall: PBMCs, B-cell-depleted T cells, or T cells were the source of the cDNA or gDNA that made up the material.

Produced via immunoSEQ multiplex PCR; TCRdb's table is partial and in-frame only. The sample holds about 100,000 clones, less than 90% seen once. Trimming shortened V by 5 bases and J by 5 bases, and 16 bases separated the two germline ends. Germline V gene data show CDR1 as LNHDA and CDR2 as SQIVND (reference sequence). The CDR3 covers 14 residues. Material: peripheral blood. This clonotype originated in a man at least 80 years old with acute or convalescent COVID-19. The chain is built from TRBV19 and TRBJ2-7; D not resolved. The CDR3 DNA sequence: TGTGCCAGTAGTCTCCGGGTCGAATACGACGAGCAGTACTTC. This translates into CASSLRVEYDEQYF.